One and the same sample provided the 23 T cell receptor beta chains below, sequenced in a study of shared clonotypes between healthy human individuals (dated by TCRdb to the early 2020s). Libraries were made using the immunoSEQ multiplex PCR assay. TCRdb took this table from immuneACCESS and kept in-frame rearrangements with V and J called. Such tables lack part of the clones; where checked against another copy, unresolved V genes explain under half of the gap, and the rest is unexplained. This sample gives some 1 million clones in total; around four fifths of them show up just once. Roughly 1.4% of the sample comes from the top ten. The sample comprised memory CD4+ T cells sorted from blood. What the cell subset or site label conveys for this sample: CD45RA-negative fraction. Receptors were obtained from a man aged 18 to 29 in good health.

V and J are TRBV27 and TRBJ1-6; the D gene is possibly TRBD1 (6 bases). CDR1 and CDR2 from the germline V gene are MNHEY and SMNVEV (reference sequence). The CDR3 contains 15 residues. V dropped 7 bases and J dropped 7 bases, with 17 bases sitting between them. The CDR3 sequence is CASKTGQTGNSPLHF. The CDR3 DNA reads TGTGCCAGCAAGACCGGACAGACTGGAAATTCACCCCTCCACTTT.

This clone has just a few counts. The V and J genes are TRBV5-6 and TRBJ2-2; 7 bases line up with TRBD1. The CDR3 is made up of 15 amino acids. The germline V gene has CDR1 SGHDT and CDR2 YYEEEE. Losses at the gene ends were 1 base for V and 3 bases for J; bases not matched to a gene: 3. The CDR3 region is CASSLQGGYTGELFF. CDR3 DNA: TGTGCCAGCAGCTTGCAAGGGGGCTACACCGGGGAGCTGTTTTTT.

The chain links TRBV7-2 to TRBJ1-2; D remains ambiguous. Looked up from germline, CDR1 is SGHTA and CDR2 is FQGNSA. This CDR3 contains 15 residues. Trimming stripped 2 bases from V and 5 bases from J, with 15 bases between. The chain's CDR3 is CASSLMARGLYGYTF. For the CDR3, the DNA is TGTGCCAGCAGCTTAATGGCCCGCGGACTTTATGGCTACACCTTC.

Turning to this clone: The junction and the germline gene differ at one end; a read error may be behind it. The V and J genes are TRBV10-2 and TRBJ2-1; 10 bases match TRBD2. The germline V gene encodes CDR1 WSHSY and CDR2 SAAADI. The CDR3 extends over 12 amino acids. Written as DNA, the CDR3 is TGCGCCAGCAGTGACAGCGGGGGGGCCTTAGTCTTC. This codes for CASSDSGGALVF.

V usage is TRBV29-1 and J usage is TRBJ1-2; D perhaps matches TRBD1 (6 bases). V lost 5 bases and J lost 1, with 14 bases in between. The CDR3 has 14 residues. From germline, CDR1 is SQVTM and CDR2 ANQGSEA. Here the CDR3 DNA reads TGCAGCGTTTTTCACAGGGATAATAACTATGGCTACACCTTC. Protein product: CSVFHRDNNYGYTF.

This clone turned up a few times. This chain uses TRBV5-1 with TRBJ2-7; maybe TRBD1 (5 bases). V gave up 5 bases and J gave up 0 bases, with 12 bases separating them. Germline CDR1 and CDR2: SGHRS and YFSETQ. The CDR3 runs 14 residues. For the CDR3, the DNA is TGCGCCAGCAGAACGCAGGGAAACTCCTACGAGCAGTACTTC. Translation: CASRTQGNSYEQYF.

This clone was seen ten or more times. This chain joins TRBV27 and TRBJ2-5, with D perhaps matching TRBD1 (6 bases). This CDR3 has 16 residues. Germline V gene lookup returns CDR1 MNHEY and CDR2 SMNVEV (reference sequence). V lost 6 bases, J lost 5 bases, and 22 bases lay in between. The CDR3 coding sequence is TGTGCCAGCAGCGCCTTCTTGGCGGCCCAGGGGGAGACCCAGTACTTC. The encoded protein is CASSAFLAAQGETQYF.

The CDR3: CASSEGLVGQETQYF. Written as DNA, the CDR3 is TGCGCCAGCAGTGAGGGACTAGTGGGCCAAGAGACCCAGTACTTC. The chain combines TRBV10-1 with TRBJ2-5; 7 nucleotides align to TRBD2. The CDR3 covers 15 residues. The germline CDR1 and CDR2 sequences are WNHNN and SYGVQD (reference sequence). The J segment lost 1 base and the V segment lost 2 bases, leaving 4 bases of the junction unmatched.

V usage is TRBV5-1 and J usage is TRBJ2-1, with 10 bases matching TRBD2. The CDR3 has 15 residues. The trim removed 1 base at V and 7 bases at J, leaving 5 bases unmatched. Germline-derived CDR1 and CDR2 are SGHRS and YFSETQ. CDR3 nucleotides: TGCGCCAGCAGCTTGTCTACTAGCGGGATGAATGAGCAGTTCTTC. This translates into CASSLSTSGMNEQFF.

The chain uses TRBV7-8 and TRBJ2-1; 8 bases align to TRBD1. CDR1 is SGHVS and CDR2 is FQNEAQ in the germline V gene. The J segment lost 1 base and the V segment lost 4 bases, leaving 3 bases of the junction unmatched. The CDR3 consists of 15 residues. The CDR3 DNA follows: TGTGCCAGCAGCTGGGGACAGGATTCCTACAATGAGCAGTTCTTC. Its translation: CASSWGQDSYNEQFF.

The V gene is TRBV25-1, the J gene TRBJ1-2; 8 nucleotides agree with TRBD1. V trimming: 5 bases; J trimming: 7 bases; junction bases outside the gene matches: 9. The CDR3 totals 14 residues. The germline V gene encodes CDR1 MGHDK and CDR2 SYGVNS. The CDR3: CASSYGQGGSGYTF. CDR3 in DNA: TGTGCCAGCAGTTATGGACAGGGAGGTTCTGGCTACACCTTC.

The chain couples TRBV2 to TRBJ1-2, with TRBD1 identical over 9 bases. Germline CDR1 is SNHLY and CDR2 is FYNNEI. This CDR3 is 17 amino acids long. V shed 1 base, J shed 3 bases, and the junction held 9 bases outside the gene matches. The CDR3 loop reads CASSEVRTGVPDYGYTF. The CDR3 DNA reads TGTGCCAGCAGTGAAGTACGGACAGGGGTACCGGACTATGGCTACACCTTC.

This chain joins TRBV11-3 and TRBJ2-3; no clear D. CDR1 is SGHNT, CDR2 YENEEA, per germline. Between the trimmed V and J ends, which lost 5 bases and 0 bases, there was a span of 3 bases. This CDR3 contains 12 residues. Here the CDR3 reads CASSPSTDTQYF. The DNA for the CDR3 is TGTGCCAGCAGCCCCAGCACAGATACGCAGTATTTT. The whole variable domain, remainder taken from reference TRBV11-3 and TRBJ2-3, is EAGVVQSPRYKIIEKKQPVAFWCNPISGHNTLYWYLQNLGQGPELLIRYENEEAVDDSQLPKDRFSAERLKGVDSTLKIQPAELGDSAVYLCASSPSTDTQYFGPGTRLTVL.

As to this clone: A much larger clonotype is one base distant, so this may be a read error. V is TRBV5-4 and J is TRBJ2-3; D is perhaps TRBD2 (6 bases). V dropped 2 bases and J dropped 1 base, with 8 bases sitting between them. Per the germline V gene, CDR1 is SGHNT and CDR2 is YYREEE (reference sequence). There are 14 residues in the CDR3. CDR3 bases: TGTGCCAGCAGCTTAAGCGGGCGCACAGATACGCAGTATTTT. This gives the protein CASSLSGRTDTQYF. The whole variable domain, filled in from reference TRBV5-4 and TRBJ2-3, reads ETGVTQSPTHLIKTRGQQVTLRCSSQSGHNTVSWYQQALGQGPQFIFQYYREEENGRGNFPPRFSGLQFPNYSSELNVNALELDDSALYLCASSLSGRTDTQYFGPGTRLTVL.

The chain is built from TRBV7-3 and TRBJ2-2; D possibly corresponds to TRBD2 (6 bases). V shed 1 base and J shed 6 bases, with 18 bases lying between them. Germline values: CDR1 SGHTA, CDR2 FQGTGA. The CDR3 spans 17 residues. The CDR3 here is CASSLSGGGRGAGELFF. The CDR3, as DNA: TGTGCCAGCAGCTTAAGTGGGGGAGGCCGGGGAGCCGGGGAGCTGTTTTTT.

V is TRBV11-2 and J is TRBJ2-2; 9 bases are a match to TRBD1. CDR1 is SGHAT, CDR2 FQNNGV, per germline. This CDR3 comprises 18 residues. With 3 bases clipped from V and 5 bases from J, the junction kept 13 bases outside the gene matches. CDR3 sequence: CASSFPTGTGLGTGELFF. Here the CDR3 DNA reads TGTGCCAGCAGCTTCCCCACAGGGACAGGGCTCGGGACCGGGGAGCTGTTTTTT.

The rearrangement links TRBV1 to TRBJ1-5; the D segment call TRBD1 is taken from the table without a DNA check. TRBV1 is termed a pseudogene. CDR3 length: 14 residues. CDR3 DNA sequence: TGCACCAGCAGCCAGGGCAGGGGGCATCAGCCCCAGCATTTT. Amino acids: CTSSQGRGHQPQHF.

The chain carries TRBV6-5 and TRBJ2-7; a possible D gene is TRBD2 (5 bases). V was clipped by 8 bases and J by 0 bases, with 8 bases between them. The CDR3 is 12 amino acids. Germline V gives CDR1 MNHEY, CDR2 SVGAGI. CDR3 nucleotides: TGTGCCAGCGGAGGCAGCTCCTACGAGCAGTACTTC. It encodes CASGGSSYEQYF.

This clone was observed a few times. The CDR3 DNA sequence: TGTGCCAGCAGCGCGGGGGGTATAAACACAGATACGCAGTATTTT. Protein product: CASSAGGINTDTQYF. V and J are TRBV9 and TRBJ2-3; 7 bases line up with TRBD2. This CDR3 comprises 15 residues. J gave up 2 bases and V 3 bases, and 6 bases lay outside the gene matches. Germline CDR1 and CDR2: SGDLS and YYNGEE.

The V gene is TRBV28, the J gene TRBJ1-6; 7 bases match TRBD1. CDR3 length: 15 residues. Per germline, CDR1 MDHEN and CDR2 SYDVKM. V lost 3 bases to trimming and J lost 7 bases; unmatched junction nucleotides: 6. The DNA of the CDR3 is TGTGCCAGCAGTTTTAGGGGGCTCCCAAATTCACCCCTCCACTTT. Translation: CASSFRGLPNSPLHF. Combining the CDR3 with reference TRBV28 and TRBJ1-6 gives the whole variable domain DVKVTQSSRYLVKRTGEKVFLECVQDMDHENMFWYRQDPGLGLRLIYFSYDVKMKEKGDIPEGYSVSREKKERFSLILESASTNQTSMYLCASSFRGLPNSPLHFGNGTRLTVT.

The gene calls are TRBV7-2 and TRBJ2-1, with 16 bases that match TRBD2. The CDR3 contains 17 residues. V trimming: 5 bases; J trimming: 9 bases; junction bases outside the gene matches: 10. Germline CDR1 SGHTA, CDR2 FQGNSA. CDR3 sequence reads: CASSLGTSGRGWSEQFF. As DNA, the CDR3 is TGTGCCAGCAGCCTAGGGACTAGCGGGAGGGGATGGAGTGAGCAGTTCTTC.

This clone was observed a single time. The V gene is TRBV28, the J gene TRBJ2-5; weak D call: TRBD1 (6 bases). Trimming pared 7 bases from V and 5 bases from J, leaving 17 bases between. Per germline, CDR1 MDHEN and CDR2 SYDVKM. The CDR3 runs to 14 residues. The CDR3 nucleotides read TGTGCCAGCAATAGGGGGAGTATGGAGGAGACCCAGTACTTC. Protein sequence: CASNRGSMEETQYF.

The chain has TRBV25-1 and TRBJ2-7; D may be TRBD1 or TRBD2 (5 bases each). In germline, CDR1 is MGHDK, CDR2 SYGVNS. The CDR3 runs 15 residues. V was clipped by 5 bases and J by 0 bases, with 14 bases between them. The CDR3 DNA follows: TGTGCCAGCAGTCAACGGGGCGCGCCCTCCTACGAGCAGTACTTC. Translation gives CASSQRGAPSYEQYF.